This T cell receptor (beta chain) is drawn from a study of control samples from healthy donors and cancer patients. The CDR3 extends over 13 amino acids. The germline V gene encodes CDR1 LGHNT and CDR2 FRNRAP. The V segment lost 7 bases and the J segment 9 bases; nucleotides outside the gene matches: 5. Repertoires were generated with immunoSEQ multiplex PCR, while TCRdb's copy carries only in-frame clones and drops some. Altogether roughly 120,000 clones are present, 93% being singletons, with the ten largest covering under 2%. This clonotype was sampled from a man aged 50-59 years with head and neck cancer. V gene TRBV12-5 combines with J gene TRBJ1-6; 8 bases match TRBD1. The specimen sequenced was PBMCs. The CDR3 here is CASARDRSSPLHF. CDR3 nucleotide sequence: TGTGCTAGTGCCCGGGACAGGTCTTCACCCCTCCACTTT.